Reported below is one T cell receptor (beta chain). The data derive from a study of blood T cell repertoires in COVID-19. The CDR3 length is 16 residues. V shed 6 bases, J shed 6 bases, and the junction held 12 bases outside the gene matches. Germline values: CDR1 LNHDA, CDR2 SQIVND (reference sequence). The repertoire was sequenced with immunoSEQ multiplex PCR; TCRdb's copy has only in-frame clones and lacks some. The repertoire holds about 270,000 clones, with 65% to 90% as singletons. Sample: peripheral blood. This chain uses TRBV19 with TRBJ2-7; 12 positions agree with TRBD2. The TCR comes from a human donor in a cohort sampled during active COVID-19. This CDR3 is CASRHEVTSGRSEQYF. The CDR3 DNA follows: TGTGCCAGTAGGCACGAGGTGACTAGCGGGAGAAGCGAGCAGTACTTC. The full variable domain, with the rest looked up from reference TRBV19 and TRBJ2-7, is DGGITQSPKYLFRKEGQNVTLSCEQNLNHDAMYWYRQDPGQGLRLIYYSQIVNDFQKGDIAEGYSVSREKKESFPLTVTSAQKNPTAFYLCASRHEVTSGRSEQYFGPGTRLTVT.